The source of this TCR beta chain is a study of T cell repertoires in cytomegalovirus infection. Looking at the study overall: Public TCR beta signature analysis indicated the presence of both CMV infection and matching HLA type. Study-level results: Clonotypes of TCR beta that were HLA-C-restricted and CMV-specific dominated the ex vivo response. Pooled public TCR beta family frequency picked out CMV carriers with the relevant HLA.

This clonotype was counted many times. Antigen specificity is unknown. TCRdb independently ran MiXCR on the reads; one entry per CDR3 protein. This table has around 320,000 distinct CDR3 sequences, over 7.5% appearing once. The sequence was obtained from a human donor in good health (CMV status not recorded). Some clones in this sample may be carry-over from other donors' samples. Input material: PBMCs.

The DNA for the CDR3 is TGTGCCAGCAGCTTTGTGACAGGGGACAATGAAAAACTGTTTTTT. As protein: CASSFVTGDNEKLFF. The chain uses TRBV5-8 and TRBJ1-4; 8 bases agree with TRBD1. This CDR3 has 15 residues. Germline V gives CDR1 SGHTS, CDR2 YDEGEE. Germline trimming cut 2 bases from V and 5 bases from J; bases unmatched to any gene: 5.